This T cell receptor beta chain emerged from a study of cytomegalovirus exposure and HLA in healthy donors. General study results and limits: According to a later analysis, most TCR beta chains associated with CMV appeared HLA-restricted. A later analysis appeared to link common viral pathogens to several of the most significant clusters. In a later analysis, across HLA loci, associated TCR counts were highest for DRB1, lowest for HLA-C.

The PCR had 60 Vbeta and 13 Jbeta primers. TCRdb keeps only in-frame clones here, not all; method: immunoSEQ multiplex PCR. The data hold 100,000 or so clones, with 65% to 75% observed a single time. To note about this clone: Its antigen is undetermined.

Source material: PBMCs. The receptor was isolated from a man aged 25 to 40 in good health and CMV-seronegative.

For the CDR3, the DNA is TGTGCCAGCTCACCGATGGAGGATCAGCCCCAGCATTTT. Translated: CASSPMEDQPQHF. This chain uses TRBV18 with TRBJ1-5, with no clear D. Trimming shortened V by 3 bases and J by 5 bases, and 8 bases separated the two germline ends. The CDR3 totals 13 residues. Germline V CDR1 and CDR2: KGHSH, LQKENI.